The 9 T cell receptor beta chains reported below all come from one sample, sequenced in a study of blood T cell repertoires in COVID-19. Clones were read by immunoSEQ multiplex PCR, and TCRdb kept only the in-frame ones, dropping some. In the table there are about 70,000 clones, roughly 80% of which are singletons. The sequencing input was peripheral blood. The receptors stem from a man between 65 and 79 years old who had recovered from COVID-19.

The chain has TRBV4-3 and TRBJ2-3; 10 bases are a match to TRBD2. This CDR3 has 16 amino acids. V dropped 1 base and J dropped 6; count of bases not matched to a gene: 7. Germline CDR1 reads LGHNA; CDR2 reads YSLEER. CDR3 nucleotides: TGCGCCAGCAGCCAAGTACCGAGCGGGGGGGCTGATACGCAGTATTTT. Encoded protein: CASSQVPSGGADTQYF.

The chain combines TRBV7-2 with TRBJ1-1; D perhaps matches TRBD1 (6 bases). Per the germline V gene, CDR1 is SGHTA and CDR2 is FQGNSA. Trimming took 2 bases from V and 4 from J, leaving 11 bases between them. This CDR3 region has 14 residues. The CDR3 is CASSLTGGGTEAFF. The CDR3 DNA reads as TGTGCCAGCAGCTTAACGGGAGGGGGCACTGAAGCTTTCTTT.

With respect to this clone: The identical CDR3 is also encoded by other nucleotide sequences in the sample. The chain carries TRBV19 and TRBJ2-1; D is unresolved. The CDR3 totals 13 residues. Germline CDR1 reads LNHDA; CDR2 reads SQIVND (reference sequence). V lost 1 base and J 5 bases, leaving 6 bases between the germline ends. The CDR3 loop is CASSIGQNNEQFF. In DNA, the CDR3 is TGTGCCAGTAGTATAGGGCAGAACAATGAGCAGTTCTTC.

V gene TRBV5-5 combines with J gene TRBJ1-6, with a weak D call TRBD1 (6 bases). The CDR3 loop spans 15 amino acids. Germline CDR1 reads SGHKS; CDR2 reads YYEKEE (reference sequence). Trimming cost V 4 bases and J 9 bases, with 17 bases left between them. The CDR3, as DNA: TGTGCCAGCAGCGTCGAGGGGGTAAGAGGTTCACCCCTCCACTTT. Amino acids: CASSVEGVRGSPLHF.

The chain uses TRBV5-8 and TRBJ2-1, with 7 bases lining up with TRBD1. Trimming at V came to 4 bases and at J to 5 bases, leaving 9 bases not matched to a gene. Germline lookup yields CDR1 SGHTS and CDR2 YDEGEE. The CDR3 loop spans 15 amino acids. CDR3 residues: CASSDNYDRDNEQFF. CDR3 coding DNA: TGTGCCAGCAGCGATAATTATGACAGGGACAATGAGCAGTTCTTC.

The rearrangement joins TRBV29-1 to TRBJ1-2; 11 bases line up with TRBD1. Germline loops: CDR1 SQVTM, CDR2 ANQGSEA. The CDR3 totals 14 residues. J gave up 1 base and V 7 bases, and 5 bases lay outside the gene matches. CDR3 region: CSASGTGGNYGYTF. DNA for the CDR3: TGCAGCGCATCTGGGACAGGGGGTAACTATGGCTACACCTTC.

The V gene is TRBV27, the J gene TRBJ2-3; D ambiguous. The CDR3 consists of 13 residues. CDR1 is MNHEY, CDR2 SMNVEV, per germline (reference sequence). V lost 6 bases and J 0 bases, leaving 7 bases between the germline ends. In DNA, the CDR3 is TGTGCCAGCAGGTCTACTAGCACAGATACGCAGTATTTT. Translation gives CASRSTSTDTQYF.

This clone was seen a few times. This chain joins TRBV29-1 and TRBJ2-1; 13 nucleotides agree with TRBD2. CDR3 length: 15 residues. The junction had 13 bases not matched to a gene; V was cut back by 7 bases and J by 10 bases. The germline V gene has CDR1 SQVTM and CDR2 ANQGSEA. CDR3 region: CSAGYRTSGSLEQFF. The CDR3 DNA reads TGCAGCGCCGGCTATCGGACTAGCGGGAGCTTGGAGCAGTTCTTC.

The V call is TRBV15, the J call TRBJ2-1; 10 nucleotides align to TRBD1. The CDR3 runs to 16 residues. V shed 3 bases, J shed 0 bases, and the junction held 2 bases outside the gene matches. Germline CDR1 is LNHNV and CDR2 is YYDKDF (reference sequence). CDR3 loop: CATSRRTGGSYNEQFF. CDR3 nucleotides: TGTGCCACCAGCAGGCGGACAGGGGGCTCCTACAATGAGCAGTTCTTC. Combining the CDR3 with reference TRBV15 and TRBJ2-1 gives the whole variable domain DAMVIQNPRYQVTQFGKPVTLSCSQTLNHNVMYWYQQKSSQAPKLLFHYYDKDFNNEADTPDNFQSRRPNTSFCFLDIRSPGLGDTAMYLCATSRRTGGSYNEQFFGPGTRLTVL.